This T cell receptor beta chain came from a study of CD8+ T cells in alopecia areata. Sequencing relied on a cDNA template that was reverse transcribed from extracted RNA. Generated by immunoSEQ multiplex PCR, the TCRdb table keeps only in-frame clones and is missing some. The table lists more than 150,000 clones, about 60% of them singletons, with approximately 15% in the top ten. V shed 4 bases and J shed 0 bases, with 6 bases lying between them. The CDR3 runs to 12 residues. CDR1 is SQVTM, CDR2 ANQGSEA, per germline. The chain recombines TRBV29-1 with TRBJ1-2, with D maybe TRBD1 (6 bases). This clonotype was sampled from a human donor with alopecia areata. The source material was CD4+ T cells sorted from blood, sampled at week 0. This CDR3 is CSVGDTNYGYTF. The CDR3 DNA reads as TGCAGCGTTGGGGACACTAACTATGGCTACACCTTC.